These T cell receptor beta chains were read from a single sample in a study of cytomegalovirus exposure and HLA in healthy donors. This table comes from immunoSEQ multiplex PCR, and its TCRdb copy is limited to in-frame clones, with some not included. The sample has about 190,000 clones, 79% seen once. The source material was PBMCs. The receptors here all came from a woman aged 18-29 years in good health and CMV-seronegative. Each CDR3 is given with its conserved first and last residue. D genes are given only for firm matches. Rows may omit the clone size; those that give it use once, few, many or a size class.

D: TRBD2; J: TRBJ2-7; V: TRBV5-1; size: NA; CDR3: CASSLASGLAGAFIYEQYF; DNA: TGCGCCAGCAGCTTGGCAAGTGGACTAGCGGGGGCCTTTATTTACGAGCAGTACTTC
D: TRBD2; J: TRBJ2-3; V: TRBV5-4; size: few; CDR3: CASSLGPGLYTDTQYF; DNA: TGTGCCAGCAGCCTTGGACCGGGACTATATACAGATACGCAGTATTTT
D: TRBD1; J: TRBJ2-7; V: TRBV2; size: few; CDR3: CASSGTVNEQYF; DNA: TGTGCCAGCAGCGGGACAGTAAACGAGCAGTACTTC
D: TRBD1; J: TRBJ2-1; V: TRBV30; size: NA; CDR3: CAWKVGTGHNEQFF; DNA: TGTGCCTGGAAAGTAGGGACAGGCCACAATGAGCAGTTCTTC
D: NA; J: TRBJ1-1; V: TRBV9; size: few; CDR3: CASSDEGYNTEAFF; DNA: TGTGCCAGCAGCGACGAGGGCTACAACACTGAAGCTTTCTTT
D: NA; J: TRBJ2-7; V: TRBV5-1; size: few; CDR3: CASSDNYEQYF; DNA: TGCGCCAGCAGCGACAACTACGAGCAGTACTTC
D: TRBD2; J: TRBJ2-3; V: TRBV7-6; size: once; CDR3: CASSSRAGDAQITQYF; DNA: TGTGCCAGCAGCTCCCGGGCGGGAGACGCACAGATTACGCAGTATTTT
D: TRBD1; J: TRBJ1-3; V: TRBV6-1; size: NA; CDR3: CAALTGDGNTIYF; DNA: TGTGCAGCCCTAACAGGGGATGGAAACACCATATATTTT
D: NA; J: TRBJ1-1; V: TRBV6-1; size: NA; CDR3: CASSELEPGAFF; DNA: TGTGCCAGCAGTGAACTAGAACCCGGAGCTTTCTTT
D: TRBD1; J: TRBJ1-2; V: TRBV30; size: NA; CDR3: CAWSPQGIYGYTF; DNA: TGTGCCTGGAGTCCACAGGGGATCTATGGCTACACCTTC
D: NA; J: TRBJ1-1; V: TRBV29-1; size: few; CDR3: CSVVWSGVGKTEAFF; DNA: TGCAGCGTTGTTTGGTCAGGGGTAGGGAAAACTGAAGCTTTCTTT
D: NA; J: TRBJ2-5; V: TRBV7-6; size: NA; CDR3: CASSLAGQGPYF; DNA: TGTGCCAGCTCGTTAGCGGGCCAGGGGCCTTACTTC
D: TRBD1; J: TRBJ1-2; V: TRBV6-1; size: NA; CDR3: CASISAGGDYGYTF; DNA: TGTGCCAGCATTTCGGCAGGGGGTGACTATGGCTACACCTTC
D: NA; J: TRBJ2-7; V: TRBV4-1; size: NA; CDR3: CASSHGGARIF; DNA: TGCGCCAGCAGCCATGGGGGCGCCAGAATCTTC
D: NA; J: TRBJ1-3; V: TRBV29-1; size: NA; CDR3: CSVVNQHREGPNTIYF; DNA: TGCAGCGTTGTCAACCAACACCGGGAAGGTCCTAACACCATATATTTT
D: NA; J: TRBJ1-1; V: TRBV25-1; size: once; CDR3: CASSEQLNTEAFF; DNA: TGTGCCAGCAGTGAACAGTTGAACACTGAAGCTTTCTTT
D: TRBD1; J: TRBJ2-7; V: TRBV28; size: NA; CDR3: CASSPGTGAYEQYF; DNA: TGTGCCAGCAGCCCCGGGACAGGGGCCTACGAGCAGTACTTC
D: TRBD1; J: TRBJ1-1; V: TRBV11-2; size: NA; CDR3: CASSPLPGQGNTEAFF; DNA: TGTGCCAGCAGCCCTCTACCGGGACAGGGGAACACTGAAGCTTTCTTT
D: NA; J: TRBJ2-6; V: TRBV19; size: NA; CDR3: CASTRTGFSGANVLTF; DNA: TGTGCCAGTACCCGAACAGGCTTCTCTGGGGCCAACGTCCTGACTTTC
D: NA; J: TRBJ2-2; V: TRBV5-4; size: NA; CDR3: CASSLPDRSTGELFF; DNA: TGTGCCAGCAGCTTGCCGGACAGATCCACCGGGGAGCTGTTTTTT
D: TRBD1; J: TRBJ2-7; V: TRBV11-3; size: NA; CDR3: CASRGQGSEQYF; DNA: TGTGCCAGCAGAGGACAGGGATCCGAGCAGTACTTC
D: NA; J: TRBJ2-7; V: TRBV28; size: NA; CDR3: CASSSPKPRVEQYF; DNA: TGTGCCAGCAGTTCGCCCAAACCCCGGGTCGAGCAGTACTTC
D: TRBD1; J: TRBJ2-7; V: TRBV13; size: NA; CDR3: CASSHWDRTNYEQYF; DNA: TGTGCCAGCAGCCATTGGGACAGGACTAACTACGAGCAGTACTTC
D: TRBD2; J: TRBJ2-1; V: TRBV6-5; size: NA; CDR3: CASSPTSATPNEQFF; DNA: TGTGCCAGCAGCCCGACTAGCGCGACACCCAATGAGCAGTTCTTC
D: TRBD2; J: TRBJ2-1; V: TRBV5-6; size: NA; CDR3: CASSPTSGGAGSYNEQFF; DNA: TGTGCCAGCAGCCCGACTAGCGGGGGGGCTGGATCCTACAATGAGCAGTTCTTC
D: NA; J: TRBJ2-7; V: TRBV15; size: NA; CDR3: CATSRAQNYEQYF; DNA: TGTGCCACCAGCAGGGCACAAAACTACGAGCAGTACTTC
D: NA; J: TRBJ2-7; V: TRBV5-6; size: NA; CDR3: CASRRGRDNTYEQYF; DNA: TGTGCCAGCAGACGCGGCCGGGACAATACCTACGAGCAGTACTTC
D: NA; J: TRBJ1-5; V: TRBV5-5; size: NA; CDR3: CASSLGGDQPQHF; DNA: TGTGCCAGCAGCTTGGGGGGAGATCAGCCCCAGCATTTT
D: NA; J: TRBJ2-2; V: TRBV11-2; size: once; CDR3: CASSRLTGELFF; DNA: TGTGCCAGCAGCCGACTTACCGGGGAGCTGTTTTTT
D: TRBD1; J: TRBJ2-7; V: TRBV25-1; size: NA; CDR3: CASSLQGNSYEQYF; DNA: TGTGCCAGCAGCCTACAGGGGAACTCCTACGAGCAGTACTTC
D: NA; J: TRBJ1-1; V: TRBV29-1; size: NA; CDR3: CSGGGGGETFF; DNA: TGCAGCGGGGGGGGCGGAGGGGAGACTTTCTTT
D: NA; J: TRBJ1-3; V: TRBV6-1; size: NA; CDR3: CASSERGTGNTIYF; DNA: TGTGCCAGCAGTGAGCGGGGAACTGGAAACACCATATATTTT
D: NA; J: TRBJ2-7; V: TRBV5-1; size: NA; CDR3: CASSLVAAPNEQYF; DNA: TGCGCCAGCAGCTTGGTGGCGGCGCCCAACGAGCAGTACTTC
D: TRBD1; J: TRBJ1-1; V: TRBV27; size: NA; CDR3: CASREDRDRNTEAFF; DNA: TGTGCCAGCAGAGAGGACCGGGACAGGAACACTGAAGCTTTCTTT
D: TRBD1; J: TRBJ1-2; V: TRBV7-2; size: NA; CDR3: CASSLASGQNYGYTF; DNA: TGTGCCAGCAGCTTAGCATCGGGACAGAACTATGGCTACACCTTC
D: NA; J: TRBJ2-5; V: TRBV12-2; size: NA; CDR3: CASRLFLLEYWRWTGGEETQYF; DNA: TGTGCAAGTCGCTTATTTCTTCTGGAATATTGGAGATGGACAGGAGGTGAAGAGACCCAGTACTTC
D: TRBD2; J: TRBJ2-3; V: TRBV4-2; size: NA; CDR3: CASSQEERGGTDTQYF; DNA: TGTGCCAGCAGCCAGGAAGAGCGGGGGGGGACAGATACGCAGTATTTT
D: NA; J: TRBJ2-1; V: TRBV7-7; size: few; CDR3: CASSLVQGYEQFF; DNA: TGTGCCAGCAGCTTAGTTCAGGGTTATGAGCAGTTCTTC
D: NA; J: TRBJ1-5; V: TRBV6-1; size: few; CDR3: CASSELANYSNQPQHF; DNA: TGTGCCAGCAGTGAATTGGCAAACTATAGCAATCAGCCCCAGCATTTT
D: NA; J: TRBJ2-7; V: TRBV9; size: NA; CDR3: CASSPLRAQFYEQYF; DNA: TGTGCCAGCAGCCCCCTCCGAGCGCAGTTTTACGAGCAGTACTTC
D: NA; J: TRBJ1-1; V: TRBV28; size: NA; CDR3: CASSLNRGTEAFF; DNA: TGTGCCAGCAGTTTAAACCGGGGAACTGAAGCTTTCTTT
D: TRBD1; J: TRBJ1-4; V: TRBV2; size: NA; CDR3: CASKRDRGEEKLFF; DNA: TGTGCCAGCAAAAGGGACAGGGGTGAGGAAAAACTGTTTTTT
D: TRBD1; J: TRBJ1-2; V: TRBV5-1; size: NA; CDR3: CASSLAAGQGLNYGYTF; DNA: TGCGCCAGCAGCTTGGCGGCGGGACAGGGATTAAACTATGGCTACACCTTC
D: NA; J: TRBJ1-5; V: TRBV7-9; size: NA; CDR3: CSSSPYNSNQPQHF; DNA: TGTTCCAGCAGTCCATACAATAGCAATCAGCCCCAGCATTTT
D: NA; J: TRBJ1-2; V: TRBV9; size: NA; CDR3: CASSVAGGSHGYTF; DNA: TGTGCCAGCAGCGTAGCGGGGGGGTCTCATGGCTACACCTTC
D: NA; J: TRBJ1-2; V: TRBV28; size: few; CDR3: CASSFGSYGYTF; DNA: TGTGCCAGCAGTTTCGGTTCCTATGGCTACACCTTC
D: NA; J: TRBJ1-2; V: TRBV29-1; size: NA; CDR3: CSVEGSNRYTF; DNA: TGCAGCGTTGAAGGGAGCAACCGTTACACCTTC
D: TRBD1; J: TRBJ1-6; V: TRBV5-1; size: once; CDR3: CASSLWDRDSPLHF; DNA: TGCGCCAGCAGCTTGTGGGACAGGGATTCACCCCTCCACTTT
D: TRBD1; J: TRBJ2-7; V: TRBV19; size: once; CDR3: CASSVGTGGAEQYF; DNA: TGTGCCAGTAGCGTTGGGACAGGGGGTGCCGAGCAGTACTTC
D: NA; J: TRBJ1-4; V: TRBV19; size: NA; CDR3: CASRDGGVEKLFF; DNA: TGTGCCAGTCGGGACGGCGGGGTAGAAAAACTGTTTTTT
D: NA; J: TRBJ2-6; V: TRBV28; size: NA; CDR3: CASSTSRSGANVLTF; DNA: TGTGCCAGCAGCACTTCACGCTCTGGGGCCAACGTCCTGACTTTC
D: TRBD1; J: TRBJ1-1; V: TRBV27; size: NA; CDR3: CASRGTGSLTEAFF; DNA: TGTGCCAGCAGGGGGACAGGGAGTCTCACTGAAGCTTTCTTT
D: NA; J: TRBJ2-7; V: TRBV6-5; size: few; CDR3: CASSKHKNTYEQYF; DNA: TGTGCCAGCAGTAAACATAAAAATACCTACGAGCAGTACTTC
D: NA; J: TRBJ1-5; V: TRBV10-3; size: NA; CDR3: CAISRGLGNQPQHF; DNA: TGTGCCATCAGTCGGGGTTTGGGCAATCAGCCCCAGCATTTT